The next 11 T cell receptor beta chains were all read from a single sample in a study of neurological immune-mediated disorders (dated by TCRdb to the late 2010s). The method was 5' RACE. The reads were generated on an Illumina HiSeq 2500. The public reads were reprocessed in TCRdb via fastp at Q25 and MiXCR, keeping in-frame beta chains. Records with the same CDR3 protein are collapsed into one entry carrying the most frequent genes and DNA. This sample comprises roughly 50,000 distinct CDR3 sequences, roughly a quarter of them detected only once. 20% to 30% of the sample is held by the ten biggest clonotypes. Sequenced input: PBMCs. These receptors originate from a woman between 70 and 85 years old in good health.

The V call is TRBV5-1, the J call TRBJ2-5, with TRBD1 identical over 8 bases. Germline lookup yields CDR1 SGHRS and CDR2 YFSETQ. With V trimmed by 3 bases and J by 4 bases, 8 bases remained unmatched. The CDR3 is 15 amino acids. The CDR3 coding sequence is TGCGCCAGCAGCTCGATGGGACAGGCCAGAGAGACCCAGTACTTC. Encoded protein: CASSSMGQARETQYF. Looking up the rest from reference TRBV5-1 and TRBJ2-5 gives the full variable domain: KAGVTQTPRYLIKTRGQQVTLSCSPISGHRSVSWYQQTPGQGLQFLFEYFSETQRNKGNFPGRFSGRQFSNSRSEMNVSTLELGDSALYLCASSSMGQARETQYFGPGTRLLVL.

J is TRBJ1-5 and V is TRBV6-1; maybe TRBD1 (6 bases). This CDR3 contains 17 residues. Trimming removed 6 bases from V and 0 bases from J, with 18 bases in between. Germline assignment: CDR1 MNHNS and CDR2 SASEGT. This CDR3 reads CASSTVRTAYSNQPQHF. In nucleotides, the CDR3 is TGTGCCAGCAGCACTGTAAGGACAGCTTATAGCAATCAGCCCCAGCATTTT.

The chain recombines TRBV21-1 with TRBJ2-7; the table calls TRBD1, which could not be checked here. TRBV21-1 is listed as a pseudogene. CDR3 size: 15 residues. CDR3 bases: TGTGCCAGCAGCGTCCGGGACAGGGGGTGTTACGAGCAGTACTTC. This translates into CASSVRDRGCYEQYF.

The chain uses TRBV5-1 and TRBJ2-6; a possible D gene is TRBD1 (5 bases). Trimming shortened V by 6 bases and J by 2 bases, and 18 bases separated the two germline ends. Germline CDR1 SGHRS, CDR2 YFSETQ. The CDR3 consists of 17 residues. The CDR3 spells CASTGRSGPTGANVLTF. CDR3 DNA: TGCGCCAGCACTGGGCGGTCAGGGCCGACTGGGGCCAACGTCCTGACTTTC.

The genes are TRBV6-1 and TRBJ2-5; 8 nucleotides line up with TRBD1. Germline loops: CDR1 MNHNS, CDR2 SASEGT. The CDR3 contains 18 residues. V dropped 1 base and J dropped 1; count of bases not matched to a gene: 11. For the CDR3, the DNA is TGTGCCAGCAGTGAAGGGGATTCGGGGACAGGAACCCAAGAGACCCAGTACTTC. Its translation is CASSEGDSGTGTQETQYF.

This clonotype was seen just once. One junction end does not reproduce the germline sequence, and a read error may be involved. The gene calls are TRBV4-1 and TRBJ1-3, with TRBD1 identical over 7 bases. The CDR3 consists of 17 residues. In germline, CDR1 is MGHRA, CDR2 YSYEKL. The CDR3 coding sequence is TGTGCCAGCAGCCAAGATGTGGGACAGCCGACGGGAAACACCATATATTTT. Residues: CASSQDVGQPTGNTIYF.

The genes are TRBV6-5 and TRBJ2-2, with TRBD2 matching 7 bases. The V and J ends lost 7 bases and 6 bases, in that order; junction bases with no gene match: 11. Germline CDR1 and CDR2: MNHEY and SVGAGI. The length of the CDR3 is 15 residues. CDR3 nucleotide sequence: TGTGCCAGCAATCCTTGGGGGGGAACAGCCGGGGAGCTGTTTTTT. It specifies CASNPWGGTAGELFF.

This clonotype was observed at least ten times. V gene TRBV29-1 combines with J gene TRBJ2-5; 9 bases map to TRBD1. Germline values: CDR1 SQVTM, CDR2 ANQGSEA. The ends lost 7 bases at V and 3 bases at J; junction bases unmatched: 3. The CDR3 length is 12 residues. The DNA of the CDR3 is TGCAGCGCTCGGACAGGGGAAGAGACCCAGTACTTC. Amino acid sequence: CSARTGEETQYF.

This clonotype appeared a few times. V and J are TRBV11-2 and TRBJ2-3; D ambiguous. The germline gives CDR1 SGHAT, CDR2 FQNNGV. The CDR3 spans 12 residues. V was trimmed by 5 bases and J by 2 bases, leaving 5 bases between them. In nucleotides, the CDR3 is TGTGCCAGCAGCCTCTTCACAGATACGCAGTATTTT. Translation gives CASSLFTDTQYF. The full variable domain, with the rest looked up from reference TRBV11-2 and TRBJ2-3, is EAGVAQSPRYKIIEKRQSVAFWCNPISGHATLYWYQQILGQGPKLLIQFQNNGVVDDSQLPKDRFSAERLKGVDSTLKIQPAKLEDSAVYLCASSLFTDTQYFGPGTRLTVL.

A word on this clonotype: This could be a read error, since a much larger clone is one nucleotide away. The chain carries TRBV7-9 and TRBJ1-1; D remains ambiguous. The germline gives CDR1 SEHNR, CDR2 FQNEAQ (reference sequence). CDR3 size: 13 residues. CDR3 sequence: CASSFQENTEDFF. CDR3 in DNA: TGTGCCAGCAGCTTTCAGGAGAACACTGAAGATTTCTTT.

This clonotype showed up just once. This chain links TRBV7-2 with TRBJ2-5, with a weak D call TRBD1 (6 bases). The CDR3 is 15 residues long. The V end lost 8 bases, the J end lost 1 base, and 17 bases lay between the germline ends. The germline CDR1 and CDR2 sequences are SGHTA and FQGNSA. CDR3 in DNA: TGTGCCAGCCCGGGGACACTTATCACCCAAGAGACCCAGTACTTC. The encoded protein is CASPGTLITQETQYF.